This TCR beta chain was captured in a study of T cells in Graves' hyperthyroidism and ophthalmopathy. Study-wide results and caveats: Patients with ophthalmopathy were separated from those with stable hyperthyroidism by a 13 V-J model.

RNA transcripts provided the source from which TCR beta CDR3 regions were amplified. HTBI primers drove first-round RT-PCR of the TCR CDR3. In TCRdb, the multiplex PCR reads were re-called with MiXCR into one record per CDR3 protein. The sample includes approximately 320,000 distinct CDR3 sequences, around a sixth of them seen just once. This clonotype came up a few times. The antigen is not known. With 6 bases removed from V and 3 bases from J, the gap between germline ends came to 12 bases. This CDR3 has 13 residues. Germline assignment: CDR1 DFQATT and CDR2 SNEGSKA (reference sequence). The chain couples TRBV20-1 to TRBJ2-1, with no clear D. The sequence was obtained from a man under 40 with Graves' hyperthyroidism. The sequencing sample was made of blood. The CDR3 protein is CSAPESDYNEQFF. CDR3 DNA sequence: TGCAGTGCCCCAGAATCGGACTACAATGAGCAGTTCTTC.